This T cell receptor (beta chain) was sequenced during a study of control samples from healthy donors and cancer patients (dated by TCRdb to the early 2020s). In regard to this clone: Its specific antigen is unknown. No clone much larger than this one lies a single base away; base qualities are absent.

Library preparation employed the immunoSEQ multiplex PCR assay. Drawn from immuneACCESS, this table holds only the in-frame rearrangements with V and J called that TCRdb kept. Clones are partly lost; checked studies trace under half to an unresolved V gene and leave the rest unexplained. This sample is represented by tens of thousands of clones; around 90% of them were singletons. Together, the top ten hold about an eighth of the sample. The CDR1 and CDR2 encoded by the germline V gene are SNHLY and FYNNEI. Counted from cysteine to phenylalanine, this CDR3 has 16 amino acids. This entry keeps only the CDR3 DNA: 48 bases, framed from base 1. Between the V and J ends, shortened by 6 bases and 1 base respectively, the junction contains 16 bases.

The receptor was isolated from a woman in her 70s in good health. Sequenced sample: blood. In this chain, TRBV2 is recombined with TRBJ1-3; the best D guess is TRBD1, with 5 bases matching. The CDR3 region has the sequence CASSGTGLRSGNTIYF. The nucleotides are TGTGCCAGCAGCGGCACGGGGCTGAGGTCTGGAAACACCATATATTTT.